This T cell receptor beta chain was sequenced for a study of blood T cell repertoires in COVID-19. The overall study: Sources were T cells, B-cell-depleted T cells, or PBMCs; the material itself was cDNA or gDNA.

As originally analysed: Amplified reference gene primers provided the basis for estimating nucleated cell counts. The data were produced by immunoSEQ multiplex PCR, yet TCRdb's version contains in-frame clones alone and is incomplete. The DNA gave D and trimming, while V, J and clone size come from that table. This table has about 280,000 clones, around 86% appearing once. The V gene's germline CDR1 is SGHRS and CDR2 YFSETQ. The CDR3 length is 13 residues. V was trimmed by 0 bases and J by 4 bases, leaving 8 bases between them. This receptor was taken from a human donor in a cohort sampled during active COVID-19. Material: peripheral blood. The chain joins TRBV5-1 to TRBJ2-7, with D maybe TRBD1 (6 bases). The CDR3 DNA reads TGCGCCAGCAGCTTGGATACAGGGTACGAGCAGTACTTC. Protein: CASSLDTGYEQYF. Full variable domain (remainder filled in from reference TRBV5-1 and TRBJ2-7): KAGVTQTPRYLIKTRGQQVTLSCSPISGHRSVSWYQQTPGQGLQFLFEYFSETQRNKGNFPGRFSGRQFSNSRSEMNVSTLELGDSALYLCASSLDTGYEQYFGPGTRLTVT.